This T cell receptor beta chain derives from a study of T cell responses to AZD1222 COVID-19 vaccine. This CDR3 is 16 amino acids long. Trimming took off 6 bases at V and 1 base at J, with 18 bases between the two ends. Germline CDR1 is MDHEN and CDR2 is SYDVKM. The data were produced by immunoSEQ multiplex PCR, yet TCRdb's version contains in-frame clones alone and is incomplete. This table holds approximately 300,000 clones, 90% to 95% found once. General observations from the study: At study baseline, merely over 5 AZD1222 recipients were seropositive.

With regard to this clone: Its cognate antigen is unknown.

This chain connects TRBV28 to TRBJ1-1; a possible D gene is TRBD1 (5 bases). The sequencing here drew on peripheral blood, taken 28 days after the second AZD1222 dose. The clonotype comes from an adult who received the AZD1222 COVID-19 vaccine. CDR3 residues: CASRTGRGPTNTEAFF. DNA of the CDR3: TGTGCCAGCAGGACTGGACGGGGCCCCACGAACACTGAAGCTTTCTTT.